These T cell receptor beta chains were read from a single sample in a study of Ad26.COV2.S vaccination and SARS-CoV-2 variants. Profiled with immunoSEQ multiplex PCR; TCRdb holds only in-frame clones, not every one. The table has hundreds of thousands of clones, more than 80% seen once. The sample consisted of peripheral blood, taken in a trial of Ad26.COV2.S vaccine versus placebo. The receptors shown here come from a person aged 18-60 years who received the Ad26.COV2.S COVID-19 vaccine or a placebo. CDR3s include the opening cysteine and the closing phenylalanine or tryptophan. A row's size may be missing; if present it is once, few, many or a size class.

clone size: few; J gene: TRBJ1-2; CDR3 length: 12; V gene: TRBV1; CDR3 protein: CTSSQGKGGYTF
clone size: .; J gene: TRBJ2-7; CDR3 length: 14; V gene: TRBV3-1/TRBV3-2; CDR3 protein: CASSRTSGHYEQYF
clone size: few; J gene: TRBJ2-7; CDR3 length: 16; V gene: TRBV5-1; CDR3 protein: CASSLEVASGSYEQYF
clone size: .; J gene: TRBJ1-2; CDR3 length: 13; V gene: TRBV7-9; CDR3 protein: CASTQGDGYGYTF
clone size: .; J gene: TRBJ2-1; CDR3 length: 14; V gene: TRBV6-5; CDR3 protein: CASRMDRAYNEQFF
clone size: few; J gene: TRBJ1-1; CDR3 length: 13; V gene: TRBV3-1/TRBV3-2; CDR3 protein: CASSQDGPGKAFF
clone size: .; J gene: TRBJ2-3; CDR3 length: 15; V gene: TRBV4-3; CDR3 protein: CASSLGGGATDTQYF
clone size: .; J gene: TRBJ2-3; CDR3 length: 16; V gene: TRBV2; CDR3 protein: CASREGLAVGGDTQYF
clone size: .; J gene: TRBJ1-5; CDR3 length: 21; V gene: TRBV19; CDR3 protein: CASSIDWRGEQKSFSNQPQHF
clone size: .; J gene: TRBJ1-6; CDR3 length: 15; V gene: TRBV9; CDR3 protein: CASSVGDRYNSPLHF
clone size: once; J gene: TRBJ2-2; CDR3 length: 16; V gene: TRBV30; CDR3 protein: CAWSVPRGANTGELFF
clone size: .; J gene: TRBJ1-1; CDR3 length: 15; V gene: TRBV7-8; CDR3 protein: CASSFFGVLNTEAFF
clone size: once; J gene: TRBJ2-3; CDR3 length: 13; V gene: TRBV7-2; CDR3 protein: CASSLGGADTQYF
clone size: .; J gene: TRBJ2-5; CDR3 length: 12; V gene: TRBV30; CDR3 protein: CAWSDMGETQYF
clone size: .; J gene: TRBJ2-3; CDR3 length: 15; V gene: TRBV15; CDR3 protein: CATRGLAGYTDTQYF
clone size: .; J gene: TRBJ2-7; CDR3 length: 16; V gene: TRBV6-6; CDR3 protein: CASSYPSETGALEQYF
clone size: .; J gene: TRBJ2-7; CDR3 length: 16; V gene: TRBV19; CDR3 protein: CASSKRAPSTAYEQYF
clone size: few; J gene: TRBJ2-7; CDR3 length: 14; V gene: TRBV19; CDR3 protein: CASSPRGGSIEQYF
clone size: .; J gene: TRBJ1-2; CDR3 length: 13; V gene: TRBV5-1; CDR3 protein: CASSSGQGYGYTF
clone size: .; J gene: TRBJ2-7; CDR3 length: 16; V gene: TRBV20-1; CDR3 protein: CSASPIGLQGQYEQYF
clone size: few; J gene: TRBJ2-7; CDR3 length: 11; V gene: TRBV6-5; CDR3 protein: CASSPWTEQYF
clone size: .; J gene: TRBJ2-3; CDR3 length: 15; V gene: TRBV5-1; CDR3 protein: CASAPTSGRANTQYF
clone size: .; J gene: TRBJ2-7; CDR3 length: 13; V gene: TRBV6-5; CDR3 protein: CASQDRSSYEQYF
clone size: .; J gene: TRBJ2-1; CDR3 length: 10; V gene: TRBV6-2/TRBV6-3; CDR3 protein: CASSNDKQFF
clone size: .; J gene: TRBJ2-2; CDR3 length: 16; V gene: TRBV27; CDR3 protein: CASSLGGTLNTGELFF
clone size: .; J gene: TRBJ1-4; CDR3 length: 15; V gene: TRBV2; CDR3 protein: CASSDPTGTNEKLFF
clone size: .; J gene: TRBJ2-3; CDR3 length: 14; V gene: TRBV9; CDR3 protein: CASNSGVITDTQYF